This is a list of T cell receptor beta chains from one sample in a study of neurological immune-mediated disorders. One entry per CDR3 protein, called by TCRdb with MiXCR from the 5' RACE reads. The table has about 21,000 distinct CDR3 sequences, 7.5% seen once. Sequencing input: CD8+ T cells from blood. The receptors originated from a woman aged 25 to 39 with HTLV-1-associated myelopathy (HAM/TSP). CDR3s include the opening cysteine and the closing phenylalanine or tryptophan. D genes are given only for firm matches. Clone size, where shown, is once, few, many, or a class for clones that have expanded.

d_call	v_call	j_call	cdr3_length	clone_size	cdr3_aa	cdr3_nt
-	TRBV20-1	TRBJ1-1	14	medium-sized	CSARVRDLNTEAFF	TGCAGTGCTAGAGTGAGAGACCTTAACACTGAAGCTTTCTTT
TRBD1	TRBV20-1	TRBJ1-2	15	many	CSASFRDRENYGYTF	TGCAGTGCTAGCTTCCGGGACAGGGAGAACTATGGCTACACCTTC
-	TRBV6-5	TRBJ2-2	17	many	CASATVGGPSNTGELFF	TGTGCCAGCGCCACGGTCGGGGGGCCATCAAACACCGGGGAGCTGTTTTTT
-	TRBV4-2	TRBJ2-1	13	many	CASSQNRVGEQFF	TGTGCCAGCAGCCAAAACAGGGTGGGTGAGCAGTTCTTC
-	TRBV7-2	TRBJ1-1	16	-	CASSLVWDTGNTEAFF	TGTGCCAGCAGCTTAGTCTGGGACACCGGGAACACTGAAGCTTTCTTT
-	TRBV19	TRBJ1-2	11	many	CASGGWNGYTF	TGTGCCAGCGGAGGTTGGAATGGCTACACCTTC
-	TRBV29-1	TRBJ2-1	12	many	CSVDLGGTEQFF	TGCAGCGTTGACCTGGGGGGGACAGAGCAGTTCTTC
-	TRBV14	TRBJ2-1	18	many	CASSQDLRWAGIVSEQFF	TGTGCCAGCAGCCAAGATCTAAGGTGGGCAGGGATCGTGAGTGAGCAGTTCTTC
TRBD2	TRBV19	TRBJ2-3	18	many	CASSIGLAGGPSTDTQYF	TGTGCCAGTAGTATAGGACTAGCGGGGGGCCCGAGCACAGATACGCAGTATTTT
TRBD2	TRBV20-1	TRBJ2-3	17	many	CSAREISGGEVTDTQYF	TGCAGTGCTAGAGAGATTAGCGGGGGGGAGGTGACAGATACGCAGTATTTT
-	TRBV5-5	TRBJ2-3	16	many	CASSPDGRGLTDTQYF	TGTGCCAGCAGCCCGGACGGCCGTGGACTCACAGATACGCAGTATTTT
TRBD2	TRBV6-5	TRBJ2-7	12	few	CASSYAAGVQYF	TGTGCCAGCAGTTACGCCGCGGGGGTTCAGTACTTC
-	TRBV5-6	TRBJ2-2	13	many	CASSPTNGGELFF	TGTGCCAGCAGCCCAACAAACGGCGGGGAGCTGTTTTTT
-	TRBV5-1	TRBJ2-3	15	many	CASSLAGSGPDTQYF	TGCGCCAGCAGCTTGGCTGGGTCTGGCCCAGATACGCAGTATTTT
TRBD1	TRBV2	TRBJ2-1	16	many	CASRELRQGARDEQFF	TGTGCCAGCAGGGAACTACGACAGGGGGCGCGCGATGAGCAGTTCTTC
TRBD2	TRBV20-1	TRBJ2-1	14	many	CSARELAGGHEQFF	TGCAGTGCTAGAGAACTAGCGGGGGGGCATGAGCAGTTCTTC
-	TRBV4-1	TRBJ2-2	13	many	CASSQVGTGELFF	TGCGCCAGCAGCCAAGTTGGCACCGGGGAGCTGTTTTTT
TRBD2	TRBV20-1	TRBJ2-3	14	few	CSASSGGSADTQYF	TGCAGTGCTAGTAGCGGGGGGAGCGCAGATACGCAGTATTTT
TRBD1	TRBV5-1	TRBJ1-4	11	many	CASSLGQGLVF	TGCGCCAGCAGCTTGGGACAGGGTTTGGTTTTT
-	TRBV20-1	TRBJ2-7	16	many	CSARVRMRALDGEQYF	TGCAGTGCTAGAGTACGAATGAGGGCCCTCGATGGCGAGCAGTACTTC
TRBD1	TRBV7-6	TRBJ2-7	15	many	CASSSRDRDSYEQYF	TGTGCCAGCAGCTCCCGGGACAGGGATTCCTACGAGCAGTACTTC
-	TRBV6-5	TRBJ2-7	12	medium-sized	CASMTDSYEQYF	TGTGCCAGCATGACGGATTCCTACGAGCAGTACTTC
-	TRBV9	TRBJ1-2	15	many	CASSSRLDTSYGYTF	TGTGCCAGCAGCTCCCGCTTGGACACCAGCTATGGCTACACCTTC
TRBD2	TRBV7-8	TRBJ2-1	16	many	CASSAFSGGIYNEQFF	TGTGCCAGCAGCGCCTTTAGCGGGGGGATCTACAATGAGCAGTTCTTC
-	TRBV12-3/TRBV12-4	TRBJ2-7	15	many	CASSPTGTKSYEQYF	TGTGCCAGCAGTCCTACCGGGACAAAAAGTTACGAGCAGTACTTC
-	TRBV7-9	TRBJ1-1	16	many	CASSSGSPGSGTEAFF	TGTGCCAGCAGCTCGGGGAGCCCAGGGTCGGGGACTGAAGCTTTCTTT
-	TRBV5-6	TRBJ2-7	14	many	CASSLGLTGYEQYF	TGTGCCAGCAGCTTGGGGTTAACAGGGTACGAGCAGTACTTC
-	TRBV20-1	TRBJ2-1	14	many	CSAREPRENNEQFF	TGCAGTGCTAGAGAGCCACGAGAGAACAATGAGCAGTTCTTC
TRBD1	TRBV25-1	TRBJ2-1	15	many	CASSEDHRGYNEQFF	TGTGCCAGCAGTGAAGACCACAGGGGCTACAATGAGCAGTTCTTC
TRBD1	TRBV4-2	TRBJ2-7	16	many	CASSQEDRSPSYEQYF	TGTGCCAGCAGCCAAGAGGACAGGTCCCCATCCTACGAGCAGTACTTC
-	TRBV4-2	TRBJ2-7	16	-	CASSEVIQGSSYEQYF	TGTGCCAGCAGCGAAGTGATTCAGGGCAGCTCCTACGAGCAGTACTTC
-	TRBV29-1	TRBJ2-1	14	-	CSVDRDTSYNEQFF	TGCAGCGTTGATAGGGACACTTCCTACAATGAGCAGTTCTTC
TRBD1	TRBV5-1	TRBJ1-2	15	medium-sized	CASSPGQLTNYGYTF	TGCGCCAGCAGCCCGGGACAGCTAACTAACTATGGCTACACCTTC
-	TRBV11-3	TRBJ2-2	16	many	CASSLAVGWNTGELFF	TGTGCCAGCAGCTTAGCGGTCGGTTGGAACACCGGGGAGCTGTTTTTT
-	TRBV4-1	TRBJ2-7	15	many	CASSQDSSSGPEQYF	TGCGCCAGCAGCCAAGATTCATCATCGGGGCCGGAGCAGTACTTC
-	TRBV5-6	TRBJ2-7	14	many	CASSYGRGIYEQYF	TGTGCCAGCAGCTACGGACGGGGAATCTACGAGCAGTACTTC
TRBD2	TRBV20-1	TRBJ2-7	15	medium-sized	CSARVAGGYSYEQYF	TGCAGTGCTAGAGTGGCGGGGGGGTACTCCTACGAGCAGTACTTC
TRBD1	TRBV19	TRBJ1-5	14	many	CASSMGQGGQPQHF	TGTGCCAGTAGTATGGGACAGGGAGGCCAGCCCCAGCATTTT
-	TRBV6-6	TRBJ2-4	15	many	CASSYSRETKNIQYF	TGTGCCAGCAGTTACTCAAGGGAAACCAAAAACATTCAGTACTTC
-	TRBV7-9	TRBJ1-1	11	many	CASSLGRAAFF	TGTGCCAGCAGCTTGGGCAGGGCCGCTTTCTTT
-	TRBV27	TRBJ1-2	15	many	CASSLVSGWSYGYTF	TGTGCCAGCAGTTTGGTCTCGGGATGGAGCTATGGCTACACCTTC
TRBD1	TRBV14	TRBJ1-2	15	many	CASSQQTGQDRGYTF	TGTGCCAGCAGCCAACAAACGGGACAGGATCGTGGCTACACCTTC
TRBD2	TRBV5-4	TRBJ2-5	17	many	CASSLWGSTREGETQYF	TGTGCCAGCAGCTTGTGGGGATCAACCAGGGAGGGGGAGACCCAGTACTTC
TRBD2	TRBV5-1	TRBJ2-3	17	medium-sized	CASSLEGTSLDLDTQYF	TGCGCCAGCAGCTTGGAGGGGACTAGTTTAGATCTGGATACGCAGTATTTT
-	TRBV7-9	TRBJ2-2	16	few	CASSHQNEPNTGELFF	TGTGCCAGCAGCCATCAAAACGAGCCTAACACAGGGGAGCTGTTTTTT
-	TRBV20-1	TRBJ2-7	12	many	CSARFPGRKQYF	TGCAGTGCTAGATTCCCTGGACGTAAGCAGTACTTC
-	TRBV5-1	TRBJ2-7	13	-	CASSLDMSYEQYF	TGCGCCAGCAGCTTGGACATGTCCTACGAGCAGTACTTC
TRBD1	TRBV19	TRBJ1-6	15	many	CASSAGTGGNSPLHF	TGTGCCAGTAGTGCGGGGACAGGGGGAAATTCACCCCTCCACTTT
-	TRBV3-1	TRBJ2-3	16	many	CASSQGGLGGIRTQYF	TGTGCCAGCAGCCAAGGAGGTCTAGGTGGGATAAGAACGCAGTATTTT
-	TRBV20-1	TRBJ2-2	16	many	CSARDNQQGDSGELFF	TGCAGTGCTAGAGATAATCAACAGGGCGACTCCGGGGAGCTGTTTTTT
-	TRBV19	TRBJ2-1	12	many	CASAAPLNEQFF	TGTGCCAGTGCGGCCCCCCTCAATGAGCAGTTCTTC
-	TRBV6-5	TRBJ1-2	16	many	CASSPTPDSSYYGYTF	TGTGCCAGCAGTCCAACTCCGGACAGCTCTTACTATGGCTACACCTTC
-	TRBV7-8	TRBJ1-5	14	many	CASSLERGNQPQHF	TGTGCCAGCAGCTTAGAGAGGGGCAATCAGCCCCAGCATTTT
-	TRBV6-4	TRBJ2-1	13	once	CASSGSSYNEQFF	TGTGCCAGCAGCGGGTCTTCCTACAATGAGCAGTTCTTC